The rows below give T cell receptor beta chains drawn from one sample of a study of T cell responses to AZD1222 COVID-19 vaccine. Measured with immunoSEQ multiplex PCR; TCRdb has only the in-frame clones, and not every one. The profile shows tens of thousands of clones, roughly 87% of them singletons. The sample in question was peripheral blood, obtained on day 0 of AZD1222 vaccination. The receptors here all came from an adult in good health. Each CDR3 is given with its conserved first and last residue. Each record gives: clone size, D gene, V gene, CDR3 length, J gene, CDR3 DNA, CDR3 protein. The D gene is left open where the match is weak. Expanded clones get a size class; other rows say once, few or many, or leave the size out.

.	TRBD2	TRBV7-9	19	TRBJ2-5	TGTGCCAGCAGCCCCCCTTTTAGGACTAGCGGGAGGAGGTGGGAGACCCAGTACTTC	CASSPPFRTSGRRWETQYF
once	.	TRBV21-1	16	TRBJ2-3	TGTGCCAGCAGCAAAAGTACCGACCAGGGCCCAGATACGCAGTATTTT	CASSKSTDQGPDTQYF
once	.	TRBV19	14	TRBJ2-7	TGTGCCAGTAGTATTGGGGACGGAGTGGGGGAGCAGTACTTC	CASSIGDGVGEQYF
.	.	TRBV6-5	15	TRBJ2-5	TGTGCCAGCAGTTACTGGACTGAGTACCAAGAGACCCAGTACTTC	CASSYWTEYQETQYF
few	.	TRBV4-1	16	TRBJ1-2	TGCGCCAGCAGCCAAACCCGGGACCCTTCAAGGCACGGCTACACCTTC	CASSQTRDPSRHGYTF
.	TRBD2	TRBV4-2	17	TRBJ2-2	TGTGCCAGCAGCCAAGAGGGTGGTAGCGGGGACACCGGGGAGCTGTTTTTT	CASSQEGGSGDTGELFF
.	.	TRBV12-3/TRBV12-4	11	TRBJ2-1	TGTGCCAGCAGTTTGAGGGGAGAGCAGTTCTTC	CASSLRGEQFF
few	TRBD2	TRBV28	16	TRBJ2-3	TGTGCCAGCAGTCCCGGGACTAGCGGACACACAGATACGCAGTATTTT	CASSPGTSGHTDTQYF
.	TRBD1	TRBV6-2/TRBV6-3	15	TRBJ2-7	TGTGCCAGCAGTTATAAGGGACAGACCACCTACGAGCAGTACTTC	CASSYKGQTTYEQYF
.	.	TRBV19	16	TRBJ2-7	TGTGCCAGCCGGGGTTCGGGAACTGACGGCCGGGGGAGGCAGTACTTC	CASRGSGTDGRGRQYF
.	.	TRBV5-1	14	TRBJ1-5	TGCGCCAGCAGCTTGGACGGTAGCAATCAGCCCCAGCATTTT	CASSLDGSNQPQHF
.	.	TRBV24-1	17	TRBJ2-1	TGTGCCACCCAGATCGGGCGGGGTACTCCTTCCTACAATGAGCAGTTCTTC	CATQIGRGTPSYNEQFF
once	TRBD1	TRBV6-2/TRBV6-3	15	TRBJ1-2	TGTGCCAGCAGTTACTCGAGGGGACAGGGGAGTGGCTACACCTTC	CASSYSRGQGSGYTF
.	.	TRBV6-5	13	TRBJ1-1	TGTGCCAGCAGTACGGAGGGGTACACTGAAGCTTTCTTT	CASSTEGYTEAFF
.	TRBD2	TRBV6-5	15	TRBJ2-7	TGTGCCACCGGGACTAGCGGCGTTTACTCCTACGAGCAGTACTTC	CATGTSGVYSYEQYF
.	TRBD1	TRBV4-1	18	TRBJ1-2	TGCGCCAGCAGCCAAGATAGGACAGGGGTTGGCACTAACTATGGCTACACCTTC	CASSQDRTGVGTNYGYTF
.	.	TRBV7-2	13	TRBJ2-7	TGTGCCAGCAGCTTCCAACGATCCTACGAGCAGTACTTC	CASSFQRSYEQYF
.	.	TRBV30	13	TRBJ1-2	TGTGCCTGGAGCGCACCTCCGACCCACGGCTACACCTTC	CAWSAPPTHGYTF
.	.	TRBV2	14	TRBJ2-5	TGTGCCAGCAGTGAAAGGGTTCGGGGGGAGACCCAGTACTTC	CASSERVRGETQYF
.	TRBD1	TRBV6-5	14	TRBJ2-7	TGTGCCAGCATGCCTGACAGGGGGCCCTACGAGCAGTACTTC	CASMPDRGPYEQYF
.	TRBD2	TRBV4-1	16	TRBJ2-2	TGCGCCAGCAGCCCCCTATCGGGGGGGCGCACCGGGGAGCTGTTTTTT	CASSPLSGGRTGELFF
.	TRBD2	TRBV7-9	16	TRBJ2-5	TGTGCCAGCAGCCCGCGTCCGGGGGGAAGGGAGGAGACCCAGTACTTC	CASSPRPGGREETQYF
.	.	TRBV6-5	13	TRBJ1-1	TGTGCCAGCAGTCCCTTTGGCAACACTGAAGCTTTCTTT	CASSPFGNTEAFF
.	.	TRBV12-3/TRBV12-4	13	TRBJ2-7	TGTGCCAGCAGTTTGGGCAGAATCTACGAGCAGTACTTC	CASSLGRIYEQYF
.	TRBD2	TRBV24-1	16	TRBJ2-3	TGTGCCACCAGTGATCGGACTAGCGTCAGCACAGATACGCAGTATTTT	CATSDRTSVSTDTQYF
.	.	TRBV11-2	14	TRBJ1-1	TGTGCCAGCAGCCAAGTACAGTACGCGAGTGAAGCTTTCTTT	CASSQVQYASEAFF
.	TRBD1	TRBV18	15	TRBJ1-4	TGTGCCAGCTCACCACCGAGCGGACAGGGGGAAAAACTGTTTTTT	CASSPPSGQGEKLFF
.	TRBD2	TRBV19	13	TRBJ2-7	TGTGCCAGTAGTTGGTTCCCCCGGGAGGGTCGGTACTTC	CASSWFPREGRYF
.	.	TRBV12-5	12	TRBJ1-2	TGTGCTAGTGGCTCCGGACAGTGGGGCTACACCTTC	CASGSGQWGYTF
.	TRBD1	TRBV5-6	16	TRBJ2-7	TGTGCCAGCAGCTCAATCGGGACAGCGGATTTGTACGAGCAGTACTTC	CASSSIGTADLYEQYF
.	.	TRBV5-6	17	TRBJ1-6	TGTGCCAGCAGCCTTGGGGGACGTTTCGGGGGGCCTTCACCCCTCCACTTT	CASSLGGRFGGPSPLHF
.	.	TRBV9	15	TRBJ2-7	TGTGCCAGCAGCACTGGAGGTGCCTTAGGAAACGAGCAGTACTTC	CASSTGGALGNEQYF
once	TRBD2	TRBV5-6	15	TRBJ2-3	TGTGCCAGCAGCGCGCTAGCGGGAAGCACAGATACGCAGTATTTT	CASSALAGSTDTQYF
.	TRBD1	TRBV24-1	17	TRBJ2-1	TGTGCCACCAGTGATAAACGAGGACAGGGGTGGCACAATGAGCAGTTCTTC	CATSDKRGQGWHNEQFF
.	.	TRBV5-6	13	TRBJ2-2	TGTGCCAGCAGCTTTCAGAACACCGGGGAGCTGTTTTTT	CASSFQNTGELFF
.	TRBD1	TRBV19	15	TRBJ1-2	TGTGCCAGTAGCCAACAGGGGGCCTCTAACTATGGCTACACCTTC	CASSQQGASNYGYTF
.	.	TRBV3-1/TRBV3-2	13	TRBJ1-2	TGTGCCAGCAGTCGCCGGGAGACCGATGGCTACACCTTC	CASSRRETDGYTF
.	.	TRBV4-1	16	TRBJ1-4	TGCGCCAGCAGCCACCGAAGGGCACAGGGTGGTGAAAAACTGTTTTTT	CASSHRRAQGGEKLFF
.	TRBD1	TRBV6-5	16	TRBJ1-2	TGTGCCAGCAGTTACTCTATTACAGGGGGCGGTGATGGCTACACCTTC	CASSYSITGGGDGYTF
.	.	TRBV9	15	TRBJ2-2	TGTGCCAGCAGCGTAGAAGCTGGGTTACGGGGGGAGCTGTTTTTT	CASSVEAGLRGELFF
.	TRBD1	TRBV5-1	17	TRBJ1-1	TGCGCCAGCAGCTTGGCCCCTCAGGGGGTTGAAGGCACTGAAGCTTTCTTT	CASSLAPQGVEGTEAFF
.	.	TRBV6-2/TRBV6-3	15	TRBJ2-1	TGTGCCAGCAGTCTCATCCTGAGCTCCTACAATGAGCAGTTCTTC	CASSLILSSYNEQFF
.	TRBD2	TRBV10-2	23	TRBJ2-1	TGCGCCAGCAGTGAGTCCCAATGGAGCGCACTAGCGGGAGGTTGGGGTGCCTACAATGAGCAGTTCTTC	CASSESQWSALAGGWGAYNEQFF
once	.	TRBV30	11	TRBJ1-1	TGTGCCTGGAGTGTAGGTACTGAAGCTTTCTTT	CAWSVGTEAFF
once	.	TRBV15	15	TRBJ2-3	TGTGCCACCAGCAGAACCTCCGGGAATTTAGATACGCAGTATTTT	CATSRTSGNLDTQYF
.	TRBD1	TRBV27	15	TRBJ2-7	TGTGCCAGCAGTCGCCAGGGGGCTTGGTCCTACGAGCAGTACTTC	CASSRQGAWSYEQYF
few	.	TRBV7-2	16	TRBJ1-2	TGTGCCAGCAGCCTATCTAGCGGGGCAGGGTGGCATGGCTACACCTTC	CASSLSSGAGWHGYTF
.	.	TRBV27	14	TRBJ1-5	TGTGCCAGCAGTCCGCGACAGGAGAGCCAGCCCCAGCATTTT	CASSPRQESQPQHF
.	.	TRBV3-1/TRBV3-2	14	TRBJ1-2	TGTGCCAGCAGCCAAGATAGAGGGTTTAGGGGCTACACCTTC	CASSQDRGFRGYTF
.	TRBD1	TRBV11-2	13	TRBJ1-1	TGTGCCAGCACCCTGACAGGGGGCACTGAAGCTTTCTTT	CASTLTGGTEAFF
.	TRBD1	TRBV6-5	13	TRBJ2-3	TGTGCCAGCAGGCGACAGGGGGCGGATACGCAGTATTTT	CASRRQGADTQYF
once	.	TRBV6-5	15	TRBJ1-1	TGTGCCAGCAGTTACCAGGGGCCCCCCTACACTGAAGCTTTCTTT	CASSYQGPPYTEAFF
.	.	TRBV4-2	15	TRBJ1-5	TGTGCCAGCAGCCAAGATGGGCAAGGAAATCAGCCCCAGCATTTT	CASSQDGQGNQPQHF
.	TRBD1	TRBV12-3/TRBV12-4	13	TRBJ1-5	TGTGCCAGCAGTTCCACAGGGGGGCAGCCCCAGCATTTT	CASSSTGGQPQHF
.	.	TRBV5-4	14	TRBJ1-2	TGTGCCAGCAGCTTGCTTCAGGGAGGCTATGGCTACACCTTC	CASSLLQGGYGYTF
.	.	TRBV7-9	13	TRBJ2-3	TGTGCCAGCACCGACCCCAGCACAGATACGCAGTATTTT	CASTDPSTDTQYF